The next 5 T cell receptor beta chains were all read from a single sample in a study of cytomegalovirus exposure and HLA in healthy donors. Vbeta (60) and Jbeta (13) primers were used in the PCR. Sequenced by immunoSEQ multiplex PCR; TCRdb stores in-frame clones only, minus some. The sample has 100,000 or so clones; approximately 82% are singletons. The sequenced sample consisted of PBMCs. All receptors come from a man aged 40-49 years in good health and CMV-seropositive.

V and J are TRBV28 and TRBJ2-5; 10 bases fit TRBD2. The CDR3 is made up of 14 amino acids. Germline V gene sequence: CDR1 MDHEN, CDR2 SYDVKM. CDR3 amino acids: CSASRTSGAETQYF. CDR3 sequence (DNA): TGTTCGGCTTCGAGGACTAGCGGTGCGGAGACCCAGTACTTC.

The chain is built from TRBV5-5 and TRBJ2-2; D remains ambiguous. Germline loops: CDR1 SGHKS, CDR2 YYEKEE (reference sequence). V was shortened by 1 base and J by 1 base, with 8 bases between the two germline ends. The CDR3 spans 15 residues. The CDR3 protein is CASSLTHGNTGELFF. The CDR3, as DNA: TGTGCCAGCAGCTTGACTCACGGGAACACCGGGGAGCTGTTTTTT. Supplemented by reference TRBV5-5 and TRBJ2-2, the full variable domain reads DAGVTQSPTHLIKTRGQQVTLRCSPISGHKSVSWYQQVLGQGPQFIFQYYEKEERGRGNFPDRFSARQFPNYSSELNVNALLLGDSALYLCASSLTHGNTGELFFGEGSRLTVL.

The CDR3 sequence is CASRGDSFYGYTF. The CDR3 DNA reads as TGTGCCAGCAGGGGGGACAGCTTCTATGGCTACACCTTC. This chain joins TRBV28 and TRBJ1-2; TRBD1 matches 7 bases. This CDR3 has 13 amino acids. Germline values: CDR1 MDHEN, CDR2 SYDVKM. V lost 6 bases to trimming and J lost 4 bases; unmatched junction nucleotides: 5.

This sequence joins TRBV18 and TRBJ2-3; 15 nucleotides match TRBD2. The V and J ends lost 0 bases and 2 bases, in that order; junction bases with no gene match: 3. The CDR3 sequence is 18 residues long. Germline V gene sequence: CDR1 KGHSH, CDR2 LQKENI. The CDR3 nucleotides are TGTGCCAGCTCACCACCGGGACTAGCGGGGGGCTTCACAGATACGCAGTATTTT. Its translation: CASSPPGLAGGFTDTQYF.

V is TRBV4-1 and J is TRBJ2-7; tentatively, D is TRBD1 (6 bases). This CDR3 contains 13 residues. The germline V gene encodes CDR1 MGHRA and CDR2 YSYEKL. Trimming stripped 6 bases from V and 3 bases from J, with 12 bases between. CDR3 bases: TGCGCCAGCAGTTCCAGGGACAACTACGAGCAGTACTTC. Residues: CASSSRDNYEQYF.